This T cell receptor beta chain was identified in a study of T cell changes during pregnancy in multiple sclerosis. The data were produced by immunoSEQ multiplex PCR, yet TCRdb's version contains in-frame clones alone and is incomplete. The table includes about 55,000 clones, 90% to 95% detected once. V was pared by 5 bases and J by 5 bases, with 15 bases between. CDR1 is SQVTM and CDR2 is ANQGSEA in the germline V gene. CDR3 length equals 14 residues. Material: CD8+ T cells from peripheral blood mononuclear cells, obtained in the third trimester of pregnancy. The receptor was derived from a female donor with multiple sclerosis, enrolled in a pregnancy study. The rearrangement links TRBV29-1 to TRBJ2-2; no clear D. The CDR3 region is CSVNSIDGTGELFF. Here the CDR3 DNA reads TGCAGCGTTAACTCCATCGACGGGACCGGGGAGCTGTTTTTT.